The entry that follows covers one T cell receptor beta chain sequence. These data originate in a study of blood T cell repertoires in COVID-19. Across the study: Some COVID-19 samples were acute and others convalescent; all came from the United States, Italy and Spain. T cells, B-cell-depleted T cells, or PBMCs provided the cDNA or gDNA that served as material.

Germline-derived CDR1 and CDR2 are SGHRS and YFSETQ. V lost 3 bases and J lost 1; bases outside the gene matches: 10. The CDR3 loop spans 16 amino acids. Original analysis: Estimated nucleated cell counts came from reference gene primer amplification. Repertoires were generated with immunoSEQ multiplex PCR, while TCRdb's copy carries only in-frame clones and drops some. V, J and clone size are taken as reported in that table, and D and trimming were inferred from the DNA itself. The table lists 120,000 to 150,000 clones, 76% of them singletons. The sequenced sample consisted of peripheral blood. This rearrangement joins TRBV5-1 to TRBJ2-7, with TRBD1 matching 7 bases. This clonotype was obtained from a man aged 55 to 70 with acute or convalescent COVID-19. Written as DNA, the CDR3 is TGCGCCAGCAGCTCAAGGACAGGCATGGGTTCCTACGAGCAGTACTTC. Protein: CASSSRTGMGSYEQYF.